The following is a TCR beta chain sequence with its context. The data were obtained in a study of T cells after yellow fever vaccination. TCRdb called the 5' RACE reads again in MiXCR, with one record for every CDR3 protein. The table has 500,000 to 650,000 distinct CDR3 sequences, approximately 13% seen once. CDR3 length: 18 amino acids. V shed 2 bases and J shed 10 bases, with 24 bases lying between them. CDR1 and CDR2 (germline): MGHRA, YSYEKL. J is TRBJ1-6 and V is TRBV4-1; D might be TRBD1 (5 bases). The TCR originated in a man in his thirties or forties who received the YFV17D yellow fever vaccine. Sample: PBMCs, taken on the day of the yellow fever booster vaccination. The CDR3 nucleotides read TGCGCCAGCAGCCAAAGGGAAAAGACAGTAAAAGAGAGCTCACCCCTCCACTTT. This sequence encodes CASSQREKTVKESSPLHF.